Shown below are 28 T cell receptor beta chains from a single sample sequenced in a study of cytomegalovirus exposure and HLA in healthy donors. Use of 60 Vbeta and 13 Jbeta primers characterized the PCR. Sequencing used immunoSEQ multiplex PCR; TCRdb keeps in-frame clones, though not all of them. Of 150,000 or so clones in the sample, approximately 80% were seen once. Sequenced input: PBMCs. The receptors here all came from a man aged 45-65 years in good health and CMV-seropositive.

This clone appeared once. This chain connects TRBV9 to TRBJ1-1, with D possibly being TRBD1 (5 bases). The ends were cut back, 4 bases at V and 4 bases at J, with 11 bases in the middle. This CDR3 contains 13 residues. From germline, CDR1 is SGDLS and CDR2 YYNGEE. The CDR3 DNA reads TGTGCCAGCAGCACCGACAGCCTCACTGAAGCTTTCTTT. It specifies CASSTDSLTEAFF.

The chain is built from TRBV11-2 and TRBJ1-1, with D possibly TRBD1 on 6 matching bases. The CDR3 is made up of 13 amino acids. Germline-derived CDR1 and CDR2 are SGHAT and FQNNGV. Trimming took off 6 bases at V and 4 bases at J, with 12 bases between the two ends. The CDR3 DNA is TGTGCCAGCAGACAGGGATTGGTCACTGAAGCTTTCTTT. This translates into CASRQGLVTEAFF.

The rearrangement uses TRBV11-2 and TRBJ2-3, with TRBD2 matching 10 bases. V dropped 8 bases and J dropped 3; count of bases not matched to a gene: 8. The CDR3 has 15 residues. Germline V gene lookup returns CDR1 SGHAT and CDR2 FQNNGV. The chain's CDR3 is CASCPSGGYTDTQYF. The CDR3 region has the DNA TGTGCCAGCTGCCCTAGCGGGGGCTATACAGATACGCAGTATTTT.

The CDR3 nucleotides read TGTGCCAGCAGTTACTACAGACAGGGTTGGGGCACTGAAGCTTTCTTT. Residues: CASSYYRQGWGTEAFF. This sequence joins TRBV6-6 and TRBJ1-1; 7 positions match TRBD1. The CDR3 totals 16 residues. Germline V gene lookup returns CDR1 MNHNY and CDR2 SVGAGI (reference sequence). J lost 4 bases, V lost 1 base, and 9 bases had no gene match.

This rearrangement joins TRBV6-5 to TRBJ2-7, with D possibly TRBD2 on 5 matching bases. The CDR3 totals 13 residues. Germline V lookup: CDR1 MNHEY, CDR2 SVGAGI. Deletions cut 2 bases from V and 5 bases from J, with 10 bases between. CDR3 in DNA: TGTGCCAGCAGTTACCGGGATGGGAACGAGCAGTACTTC. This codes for CASSYRDGNEQYF.

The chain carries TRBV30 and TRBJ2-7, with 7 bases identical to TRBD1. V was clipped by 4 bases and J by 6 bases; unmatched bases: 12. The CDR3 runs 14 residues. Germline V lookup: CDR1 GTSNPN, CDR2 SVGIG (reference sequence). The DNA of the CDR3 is TGTGCCTGGACCCTACCTGACAGGGAATTCGAGCAGTACTTC. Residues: CAWTLPDREFEQYF.

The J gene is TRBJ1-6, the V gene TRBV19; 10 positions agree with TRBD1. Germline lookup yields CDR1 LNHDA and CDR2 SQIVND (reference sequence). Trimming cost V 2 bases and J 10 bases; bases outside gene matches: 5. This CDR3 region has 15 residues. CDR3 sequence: CASSIYGQGGSPLHF. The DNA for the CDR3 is TGTGCCAGTAGTATATACGGACAGGGGGGATCACCCCTCCACTTT.

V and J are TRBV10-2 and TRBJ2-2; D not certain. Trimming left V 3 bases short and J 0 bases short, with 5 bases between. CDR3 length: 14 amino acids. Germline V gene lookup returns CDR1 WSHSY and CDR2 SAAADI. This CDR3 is CASSESPNTGELFF. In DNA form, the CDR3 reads TGCGCCAGCAGTGAAAGCCCGAACACCGGGGAGCTGTTTTTT.

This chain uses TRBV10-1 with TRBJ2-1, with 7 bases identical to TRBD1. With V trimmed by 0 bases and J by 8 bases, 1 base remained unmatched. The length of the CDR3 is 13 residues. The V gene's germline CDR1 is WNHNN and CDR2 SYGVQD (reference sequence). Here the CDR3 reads CASSESGGDEQFF. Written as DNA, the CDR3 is TGCGCCAGCAGTGAGTCAGGGGGCGATGAGCAGTTCTTC.

This chain's CDR3 is CASSQESLAGGASYNEQFF. Here the CDR3 DNA reads TGTGCCAGCAGCCAAGAGTCTCTAGCGGGGGGGGCCTCCTACAATGAGCAGTTCTTC. The J gene is TRBJ2-1, the V gene TRBV4-2; 12 bases match TRBD2. The germline gives CDR1 LGHNA, CDR2 YNFKEQ. Losses at the gene ends were 0 bases for V and 0 bases for J; bases not matched to a gene: 6. This CDR3 has 19 amino acids.

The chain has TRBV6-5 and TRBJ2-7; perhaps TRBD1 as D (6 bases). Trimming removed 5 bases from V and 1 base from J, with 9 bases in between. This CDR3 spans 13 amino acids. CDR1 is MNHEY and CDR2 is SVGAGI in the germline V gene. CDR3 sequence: CASSEQGSYEQYF. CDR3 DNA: TGTGCCAGCAGTGAACAGGGTTCCTACGAGCAGTACTTC.

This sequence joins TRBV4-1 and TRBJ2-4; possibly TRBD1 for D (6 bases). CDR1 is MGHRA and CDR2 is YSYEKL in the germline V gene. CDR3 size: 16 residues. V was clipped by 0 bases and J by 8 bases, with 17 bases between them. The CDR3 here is CASSQDRQGTSHIQYF. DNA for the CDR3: TGCGCCAGCAGCCAAGATAGGCAGGGGACCTCACACATTCAGTACTTC.

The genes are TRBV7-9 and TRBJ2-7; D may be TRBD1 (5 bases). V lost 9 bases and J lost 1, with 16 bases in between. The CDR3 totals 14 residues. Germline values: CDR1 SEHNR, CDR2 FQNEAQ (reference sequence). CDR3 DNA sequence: TGTGCCAGTGGGCAGGGTGAAAGGTCCTACGAGCAGTACTTC. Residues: CASGQGERSYEQYF. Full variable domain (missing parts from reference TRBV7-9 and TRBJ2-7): DTGVSQNPRHKITKRGQNVTFRCDPISEHNRLYWYRQTLGQGPEFLTYFQNEAQLEKSRLLSDRFSAERPKGSFSTLEIQRTEQGDSAMYLCASGQGERSYEQYFGPGTRLTVT.

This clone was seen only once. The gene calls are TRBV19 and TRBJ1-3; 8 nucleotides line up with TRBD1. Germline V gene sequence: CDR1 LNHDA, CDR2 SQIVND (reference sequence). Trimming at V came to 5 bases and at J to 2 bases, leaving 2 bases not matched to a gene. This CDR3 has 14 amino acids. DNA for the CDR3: TGTGCCAGTAGTCCACAGGGGGCTGGAAACACCATATATTTT. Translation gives CASSPQGAGNTIYF.

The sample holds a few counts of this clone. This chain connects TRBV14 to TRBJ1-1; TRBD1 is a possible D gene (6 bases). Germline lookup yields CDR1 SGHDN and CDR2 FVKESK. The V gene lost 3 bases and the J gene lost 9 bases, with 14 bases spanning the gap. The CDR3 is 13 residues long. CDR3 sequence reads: CASSHPAGAKAFF. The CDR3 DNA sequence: TGTGCCAGCAGCCACCCTGCAGGGGCGAAAGCTTTCTTT. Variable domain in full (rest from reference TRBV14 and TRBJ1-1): EAGVTQFPSHSVIEKGQTVTLRCDPISGHDNLYWYRRVMGKEIKFLLHFVKESKQDESGMPNNRFLAERTGGTYSTLKVQPAELEDSGVYFCASSHPAGAKAFFGQGTRLTVV.

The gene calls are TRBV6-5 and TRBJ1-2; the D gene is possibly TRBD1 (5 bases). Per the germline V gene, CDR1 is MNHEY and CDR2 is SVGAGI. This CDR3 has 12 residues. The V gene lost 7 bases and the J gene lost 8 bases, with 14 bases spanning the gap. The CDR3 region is CASNGGVAGYTF. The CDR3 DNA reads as TGTGCCAGCAATGGGGGGGTAGCGGGCTACACCTTC.

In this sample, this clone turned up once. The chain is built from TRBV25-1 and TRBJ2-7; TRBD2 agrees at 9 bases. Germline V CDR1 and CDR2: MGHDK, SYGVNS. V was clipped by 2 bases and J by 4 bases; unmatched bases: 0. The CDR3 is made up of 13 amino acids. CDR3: CASSEAGGYEQYF. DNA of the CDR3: TGTGCCAGCAGTGAAGCGGGGGGGTACGAGCAGTACTTC.

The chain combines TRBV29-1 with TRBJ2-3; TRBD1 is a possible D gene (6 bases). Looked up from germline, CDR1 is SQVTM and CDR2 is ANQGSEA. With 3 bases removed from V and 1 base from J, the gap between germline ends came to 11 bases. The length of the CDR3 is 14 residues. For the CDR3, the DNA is TGCAGCGTTGAGGTACAGGGCGGCACAGATACGCAGTATTTT. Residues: CSVEVQGGTDTQYF.

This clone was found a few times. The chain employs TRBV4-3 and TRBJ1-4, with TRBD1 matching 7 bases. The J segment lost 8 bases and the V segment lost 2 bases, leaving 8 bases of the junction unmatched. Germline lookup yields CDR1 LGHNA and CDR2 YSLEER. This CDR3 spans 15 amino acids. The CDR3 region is CASSQQQGKVEKLFF. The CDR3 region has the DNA TGCGCCAGCAGCCAACAACAGGGGAAGGTCGAAAAACTGTTTTTT.

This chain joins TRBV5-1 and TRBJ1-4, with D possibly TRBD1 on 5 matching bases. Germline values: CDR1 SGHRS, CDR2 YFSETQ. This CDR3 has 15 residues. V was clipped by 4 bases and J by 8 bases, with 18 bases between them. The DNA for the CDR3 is TGCGCCAGCAGCCCCGAGCAGGGTTACGGGGAAAAACTGTTTTTT. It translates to CASSPEQGYGEKLFF.

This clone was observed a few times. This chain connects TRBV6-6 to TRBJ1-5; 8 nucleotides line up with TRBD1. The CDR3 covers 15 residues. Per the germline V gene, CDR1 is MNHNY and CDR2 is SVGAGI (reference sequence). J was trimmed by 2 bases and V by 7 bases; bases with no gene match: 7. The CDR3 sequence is CASTGQGSRNQPQHF. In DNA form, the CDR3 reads TGTGCCAGCACCGGACAGGGCAGCCGCAATCAGCCCCAGCATTTT.

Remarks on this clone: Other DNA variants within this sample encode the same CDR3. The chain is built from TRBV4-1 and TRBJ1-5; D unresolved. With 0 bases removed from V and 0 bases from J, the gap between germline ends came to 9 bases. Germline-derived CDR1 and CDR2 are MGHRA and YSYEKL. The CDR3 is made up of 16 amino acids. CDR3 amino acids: CASSQDAGRSNQPQHF. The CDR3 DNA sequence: TGCGCCAGCAGCCAAGATGCTGGGCGTAGCAATCAGCCCCAGCATTTT.

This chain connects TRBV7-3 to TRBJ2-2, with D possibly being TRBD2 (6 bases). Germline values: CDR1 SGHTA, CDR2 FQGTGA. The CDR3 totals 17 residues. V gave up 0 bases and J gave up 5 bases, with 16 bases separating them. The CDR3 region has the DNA TGTGCCAGCAGCTTAACGGCCAACGTTGGGGGGACCGGGGAGCTGTTTTTT. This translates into CASSLTANVGGTGELFF. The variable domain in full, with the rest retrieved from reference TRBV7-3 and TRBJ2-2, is GAGVSQTPSNKVTEKGKYVELRCDPISGHTALYWYRQSLGQGPEFLIYFQGTGAADDSGLPNDRFFAVRPEGSVSTLKIQRTERGDSAVYLCASSLTANVGGTGELFFGEGSRLTVL.

The CDR3 loop reads CASSYDRGKGEAFF. CDR3 DNA sequence: TGTGCCAGCAGCTACGACAGGGGAAAGGGTGAAGCTTTCTTT. The V call is TRBV7-3, the J call TRBJ1-1; 8 bases line up with TRBD1. The CDR3 is 14 amino acids. The germline V gene has CDR1 SGHTA and CDR2 FQGTGA. V lost 4 bases, J lost 7 bases, and 8 bases stayed unmatched. Looking up the rest from reference TRBV7-3 and TRBJ1-1 gives the full variable domain: GAGVSQTPSNKVTEKGKYVELRCDPISGHTALYWYRQSLGQGPEFLIYFQGTGAADDSGLPNDRFFAVRPEGSVSTLKIQRTERGDSAVYLCASSYDRGKGEAFFGQGTRLTVV.

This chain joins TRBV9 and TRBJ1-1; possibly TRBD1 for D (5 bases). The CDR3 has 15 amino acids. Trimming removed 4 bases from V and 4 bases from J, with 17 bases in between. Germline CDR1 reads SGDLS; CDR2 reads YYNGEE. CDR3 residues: CASSPSGAFGTEAFF. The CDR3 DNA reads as TGTGCCAGCAGCCCTAGTGGGGCGTTTGGCACTGAAGCTTTCTTT.

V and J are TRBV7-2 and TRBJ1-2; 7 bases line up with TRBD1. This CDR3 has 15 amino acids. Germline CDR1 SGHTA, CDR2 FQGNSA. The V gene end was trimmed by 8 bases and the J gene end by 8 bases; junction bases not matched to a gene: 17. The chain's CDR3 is CASGPRGSGREGYTF. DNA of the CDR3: TGTGCCAGCGGCCCCAGGGGGTCGGGACGAGAAGGCTACACCTTC. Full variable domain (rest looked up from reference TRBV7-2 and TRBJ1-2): GAGVSQSPSNKVTEKGKDVELRCDPISGHTALYWYRQSLGQGLEFLIYFQGNSAPDKSGLPSDRFSAERTGGSVSTLTIQRTQQEDSAVYLCASGPRGSGREGYTFGSGTRLTVV.

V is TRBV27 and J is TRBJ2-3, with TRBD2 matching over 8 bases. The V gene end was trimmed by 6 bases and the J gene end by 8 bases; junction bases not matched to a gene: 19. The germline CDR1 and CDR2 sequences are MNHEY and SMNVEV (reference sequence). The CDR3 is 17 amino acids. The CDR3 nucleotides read TGTGCCAGCAGCTTCACCTTAGCGGGGACATCCTCGAGTACGCAGTATTTT. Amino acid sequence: CASSFTLAGTSSSTQYF.

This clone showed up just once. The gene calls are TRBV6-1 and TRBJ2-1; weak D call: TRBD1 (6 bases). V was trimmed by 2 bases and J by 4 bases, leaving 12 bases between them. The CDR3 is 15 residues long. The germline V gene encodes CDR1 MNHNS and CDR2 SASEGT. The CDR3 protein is CASSELTGGYNEQFF. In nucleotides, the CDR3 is TGTGCCAGCAGTGAACTGACAGGCGGGTACAATGAGCAGTTCTTC.